The 26 T cell receptor beta chains below were found in one sample sequenced in a study of blood T cell repertoires in COVID-19. Produced via immunoSEQ multiplex PCR; TCRdb's table is partial and in-frame only. This sample carries some 310,000 clones, roughly 90% of them seen once, and the ten largest clones take around 0.93%. Specimen: peripheral blood. The receptors stem from a middle-aged woman with COVID-19, enrolled during active disease.

The chain couples TRBV18 to TRBJ2-7, with 10 bases identical to TRBD1. Germline values: CDR1 KGHSH, CDR2 LQKENI. The CDR3 is 14 amino acids. J gave up 1 base and V 6 bases, and 3 bases lay outside the gene matches. CDR3 sequence reads: CASSAGQGSYEQYF. In DNA, the CDR3 is TGTGCCAGCTCGGCGGGACAGGGGTCCTACGAGCAGTACTTC.

This chain joins TRBV11-2 and TRBJ2-3, with D possibly TRBD2 on 6 matching bases. Looked up from germline, CDR1 is SGHAT and CDR2 is FQNNGV. The V and J ends lost 5 bases and 2 bases respectively, with 23 bases between them. The CDR3 extends over 18 amino acids. CDR3 sequence (DNA): TGTGCCAGCAGCCAGAGGGGCACCGGGAGTTTCTTCACAGATACGCAGTATTTT. It yields the protein CASSQRGTGSFFTDTQYF.

The V call is TRBV28, the J call TRBJ2-7; 11 positions match TRBD2. V dropped 5 bases and J dropped 7; count of bases not matched to a gene: 13. Germline V gives CDR1 MDHEN, CDR2 SYDVKM. CDR3 length: 16 residues. CDR3 protein: CASSAHLAGGKWEQYF. In DNA, the CDR3 is TGTGCCAGCAGTGCGCACCTAGCGGGGGGAAAATGGGAGCAGTACTTC.

CDR3 loop: CASSRDNNEQFF. CDR3 in DNA: TGTGCCAGCAGCCGAGATAACAATGAGCAGTTCTTC. This rearrangement joins TRBV2 to TRBJ2-1; D is undetermined. CDR3 size: 12 residues. Germline CDR1 is SNHLY and CDR2 is FYNNEI. V was cut by 6 bases and J by 5 bases, with 8 bases left in between. Looking up the rest from reference TRBV2 and TRBJ2-1 gives the full variable domain: EPEVTQTPSHQVTQMGQEVILRCVPISNHLYFYWYRQILGQKVEFLVSFYNNEISEKSEIFDDQFSVERPDGSNFTLKIRSTKLEDSAMYFCASSRDNNEQFFGPGTRLTVL.

The chain employs TRBV20-1 and TRBJ2-7; a possible D gene is TRBD1 (6 bases). V was shortened by 1 base and J by 6 bases, with 7 bases between the two germline ends. The germline CDR1 and CDR2 sequences are DFQATT and SNEGSKA (reference sequence). CDR3 length: 11 residues. The CDR3 DNA is TGCAGTGCTAGAGGGGGGCCCGAGCAGTACTTC. Its translation: CSARGGPEQYF.

This chain links TRBV6-6 with TRBJ1-5, with D tentatively TRBD1 (6 bases). The germline V and J ends were trimmed by 3 bases and 5 bases, with 11 bases remaining between them. The CDR3 sequence is 14 residues long. Germline V gene sequence: CDR1 MNHNY, CDR2 SVGAGI (reference sequence). The CDR3, as DNA: TGTGCCAGCAGTTATTCGGGGGGCGATCAGCCCCAGCATTTT. Its translation: CASSYSGGDQPQHF.

The chain has TRBV19 and TRBJ2-7, with a tentative D call TRBD1 (6 bases). Trimming shortened V by 3 bases and J by 3 bases, and 15 bases separated the two germline ends. CDR3 length: 15 residues. Germline V gene data show CDR1 as LNHDA and CDR2 as SQIVND (reference sequence). Written as DNA, the CDR3 is TGTGCCAGTAGTATTCTGAGGGGGTTGGGCTACGAGCAGTACTTC. This sequence encodes CASSILRGLGYEQYF.

V usage is TRBV28 and J usage is TRBJ2-7; TRBD2 might be the D (6 bases). Germline CDR1 MDHEN, CDR2 SYDVKM. The CDR3 is made up of 12 amino acids. Trimming shortened V by 7 bases and J by 3 bases, and 10 bases separated the two germline ends. The CDR3 loop is CASTPGGYEQYF. The DNA of the CDR3 is TGTGCCAGCACCCCCGGGGGCTACGAGCAGTACTTC. Supplemented by reference TRBV28 and TRBJ2-7, the full variable domain reads DVKVTQSSRYLVKRTGEKVFLECVQDMDHENMFWYRQDPGLGLRLIYFSYDVKMKEKGDIPEGYSVSREKKERFSLILESASTNQTSMYLCASTPGGYEQYFGPGTRLTVT.

This chain uses TRBV19 with TRBJ2-7; possibly TRBD2 for D (5 bases). The CDR3 runs 15 residues. The germline V and J ends were trimmed by 1 base and 7 bases, with 17 bases remaining between them. The germline V gene encodes CDR1 LNHDA and CDR2 SQIVND (reference sequence). The CDR3 coding sequence is TGTGCCAGTAGTATAGTCGGACGGAGTTCGGGGGAGCAGTACTTC. As protein: CASSIVGRSSGEQYF. Drawing the rest from reference TRBV19 and TRBJ2-7, the complete variable domain is DGGITQSPKYLFRKEGQNVTLSCEQNLNHDAMYWYRQDPGQGLRLIYYSQIVNDFQKGDIAEGYSVSREKKESFPLTVTSAQKNPTAFYLCASSIVGRSSGEQYFGPGTRLTVT.

The J gene is TRBJ1-2, the V gene TRBV11-1; 8 nucleotides match TRBD1. The CDR3 extends over 14 amino acids. Trimming cost V 5 bases and J 4 bases; bases outside gene matches: 6. CDR1 and CDR2 from the germline V gene are SGHAT and FQDESV (reference sequence). This chain's CDR3 is CASSPRGQTYGYTF. The CDR3 bases are TGTGCCAGCAGCCCCAGGGGGCAAACCTATGGCTACACCTTC.

The chain is built from TRBV5-6 and TRBJ1-6; the match to TRBD1 covers 8 bases. The CDR3 loop spans 15 amino acids. The V segment lost 3 bases and the J segment 4 bases; nucleotides outside the gene matches: 3. The germline CDR1 and CDR2 sequences are SGHDT and YYEEEE. The CDR3 sequence: CASSSGDRYNSPLHF. The CDR3, as DNA: TGTGCCAGCAGCTCGGGGGACAGGTATAATTCACCCCTCCACTTT.

The chain combines TRBV24-1 with TRBJ1-4; TRBD1 is a possible D gene (5 bases). In germline, CDR1 is KGHDR, CDR2 SFDVKD. V lost 4 bases, J lost 6 bases, and 11 bases lay in between. The CDR3 covers 14 residues. The CDR3 DNA is TGTGCCACCAGTGAGGGGAGGGGTGATGAAAAACTGTTTTTT. This encodes CATSEGRGDEKLFF.

This chain uses TRBV28 with TRBJ1-2, with 11 bases aligning to TRBD1. The length of the CDR3 is 12 residues. Looked up from germline, CDR1 is MDHEN and CDR2 is SYDVKM. V trimming: 11 bases; J trimming: 4 bases; junction bases outside the gene matches: 3. The CDR3, as DNA: TGTGCCGGACAGGGGGCGGGCTATGGCTACACCTTC. Residues: CAGQGAGYGYTF.

This chain links TRBV28 with TRBJ2-2, with TRBD1 matching 12 bases. Trimming removed 2 bases from V and 7 bases from J; junction bases left unmatched: 8. This CDR3 has 17 residues. The germline V gene encodes CDR1 MDHEN and CDR2 SYDVKM. CDR3 nucleotide sequence: TGTGCCAGCAGTTTAGTGGGGACAGGGGGCGTTTTCGGGGAGCTGTTTTTT. Protein product: CASSLVGTGGVFGELFF.

V is TRBV5-5 and J is TRBJ2-7; TRBD1 aligns across 7 bases. The V gene end was trimmed by 2 bases and the J gene end by 1 base; junction bases not matched to a gene: 6. The CDR3 loop spans 15 amino acids. CDR1 SGHKS and CDR2 YYEKEE come from the germline V gene (reference sequence). CDR3 sequence reads: CASSFGPGGSYEQYF. In DNA, the CDR3 is TGTGCCAGCAGCTTCGGACCAGGGGGATCCTACGAGCAGTACTTC.

This chain links TRBV15 with TRBJ2-7; D is possibly TRBD2 (6 bases). The CDR3 spans 12 residues. Germline assignment: CDR1 LNHNV and CDR2 YYDKDF (reference sequence). With 3 bases removed from V and 11 bases from J, the gap between germline ends came to 14 bases. CDR3 DNA: TGTGCCACCAGCAGGGACGCCGGGAGCAAGTACTTC. It codes for CATSRDAGSKYF.

The rearrangement uses TRBV2 and TRBJ1-2, with 8 bases matching TRBD1. The CDR3 consists of 13 residues. Germline values: CDR1 SNHLY, CDR2 FYNNEI. V dropped 9 bases and J dropped 4; count of bases not matched to a gene: 7. This CDR3 reads CASQTGVGYGYTF. For the CDR3, the DNA is TGTGCCAGTCAGACAGGGGTTGGCTATGGCTACACCTTC.

V is TRBV2 and J is TRBJ1-3, with D possibly matching TRBD1 (5 bases). The CDR3 extends over 12 amino acids. With 1 base removed from V and 8 bases from J, the gap between germline ends came to 6 bases. Germline CDR1 SNHLY, CDR2 FYNNEI. CDR3 in amino acids: CASSEDRHTIYF. CDR3 coding DNA: TGTGCCAGCAGTGAAGACAGGCACACCATATATTTT.

DNA for the CDR3: TGCGCCAGCAGCCAACAGTTACAGGGATCCGGGGCCAACGTCCTGACTTTC. It translates to CASSQQLQGSGANVLTF. The V and J genes are TRBV4-3 and TRBJ2-6, with D possibly being TRBD1 (6 bases). The V end was cut by 2 bases, the J end by 4 bases, with 15 bases between. This CDR3 region has 17 residues. The germline gives CDR1 LGHNA, CDR2 YSLEER.

This rearrangement joins TRBV7-2 to TRBJ1-2; D is perhaps TRBD1 (6 bases). CDR1 and CDR2 from the germline V gene are SGHTA and FQGNSA. The CDR3 runs to 13 residues. With 4 bases removed from V and 8 bases from J, the gap between germline ends came to 14 bases. In DNA, the CDR3 is TGTGCCAGCAGCTCGATTCCCAGGGGCGGCTACACCTTC. It specifies CASSSIPRGGYTF.

The chain links TRBV7-3 to TRBJ2-1; D may be TRBD1 (5 bases). The CDR3 has 16 amino acids. Germline assignment: CDR1 SGHTA and CDR2 FQGTGA. The germline V and J ends were trimmed by 0 bases and 6 bases, with 15 bases remaining between them. The CDR3 coding sequence is TGTGCCAGCAGCTTAACGGGGCAGGGATCTTTCAATGAGCAGTTCTTC. It is translated as CASSLTGQGSFNEQFF.

The J gene is TRBJ2-7, the V gene TRBV18, with D unclear. V was clipped by 4 bases and J by 2 bases, with 12 bases between them. The CDR3 runs to 14 residues. CDR1 is KGHSH and CDR2 is LQKENI in the germline V gene. DNA for the CDR3: TGTGCCAGCTCACGGTCCAGACTCCCCTACGAGCAGTACTTC. The encoded protein is CASSRSRLPYEQYF.

This clone was seen just once. The chain employs TRBV19 and TRBJ2-1; the D gene is possibly TRBD1 (5 bases). CDR1 is LNHDA, CDR2 SQIVND, per germline (reference sequence). Trimming removed 0 bases from V and 5 bases from J, with 14 bases in between. This CDR3 comprises 16 residues. The CDR3 protein is CASSIDTGYTNNEQFF. CDR3 DNA sequence: TGTGCCAGTAGTATAGATACAGGCTATACAAACAATGAGCAGTTCTTC. Looking up the rest from reference TRBV19 and TRBJ2-1 gives the full variable domain: DGGITQSPKYLFRKEGQNVTLSCEQNLNHDAMYWYRQDPGQGLRLIYYSQIVNDFQKGDIAEGYSVSREKKESFPLTVTSAQKNPTAFYLCASSIDTGYTNNEQFFGPGTRLTVL.

The chain is built from TRBV7-9 and TRBJ1-1; 9 bases line up with TRBD1. Germline CDR1 and CDR2: SEHNR and FQNEAQ (reference sequence). The length of the CDR3 is 15 residues. The V segment lost 3 bases and the J segment 3 bases; nucleotides outside the gene matches: 5. DNA of the CDR3: TGTGCCAGCAGCTTCCGGGACAGGGTAGACACTGAAGCTTTCTTT. Protein product: CASSFRDRVDTEAFF. Full variable domain (remainder filled in from reference TRBV7-9 and TRBJ1-1): DTGVSQNPRHKITKRGQNVTFRCDPISEHNRLYWYRQTLGQGPEFLTYFQNEAQLEKSRLLSDRFSAERPKGSFSTLEIQRTEQGDSAMYLCASSFRDRVDTEAFFGQGTRLTVV.

The chain joins TRBV7-9 to TRBJ2-7; 9 bases match TRBD2. The germline V gene has CDR1 SEHNR and CDR2 FQNEAQ (reference sequence). The J segment lost 3 bases and the V segment lost 4 bases, leaving 7 bases of the junction unmatched. The CDR3 has 15 residues. CDR3 sequence reads: CASSSPGSGGYEQYF. The CDR3 coding sequence is TGTGCCAGCAGCTCCCCGGGTAGCGGGGGCTACGAGCAGTACTTC.

CDR3 amino acids: CASSLGGGTEAFF. The CDR3 DNA reads as TGTGCCAGCAGCTTAGGGGGTGGCACTGAAGCTTTCTTT. The rearrangement joins TRBV6-5 to TRBJ1-1, with D perhaps TRBD1 (6 bases). Germline V CDR1 and CDR2: MNHEY, SVGAGI. V lost 6 bases, J lost 4 bases, and 12 bases lay in between. The CDR3 is 13 residues long.